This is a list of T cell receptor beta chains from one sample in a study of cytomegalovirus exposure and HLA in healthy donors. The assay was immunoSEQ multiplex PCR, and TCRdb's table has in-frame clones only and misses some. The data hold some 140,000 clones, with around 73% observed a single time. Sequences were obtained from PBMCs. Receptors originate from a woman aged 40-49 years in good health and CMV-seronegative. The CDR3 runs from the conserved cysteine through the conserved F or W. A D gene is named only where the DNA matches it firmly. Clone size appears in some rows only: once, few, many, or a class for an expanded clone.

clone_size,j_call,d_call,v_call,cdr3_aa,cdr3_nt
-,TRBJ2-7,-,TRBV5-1,CASSLGASYEQYF,TGCGCCAGCAGCTTAGGAGCCTCCTACGAGCAGTACTTC
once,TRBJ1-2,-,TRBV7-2,CASSLGGVGYGYTF,TGTGCCAGCAGCTTAGGGGGGGTAGGCTATGGCTACACCTTC
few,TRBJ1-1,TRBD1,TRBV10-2,CASIGQGRAEAFF,TGCGCCAGCATAGGACAGGGCCGGGCTGAAGCTTTCTTT
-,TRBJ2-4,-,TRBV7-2,CASSLSDNTGILAKNIQYF,TGTGCCAGCAGCTTATCCGATAACACAGGGATACTAGCCAAAAACATTCAGTACTTC
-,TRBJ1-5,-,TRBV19,CASREKNQPQHF,TGTGCCAGTAGGGAGAAAAATCAGCCCCAGCATTTT
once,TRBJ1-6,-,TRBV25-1,CASSAAGAGSSYNSPLHF,TGTGCCAGCAGTGCCGCAGGGGCTGGGAGCTCCTATAATTCACCCCTCCACTTT
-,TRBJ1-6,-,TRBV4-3,CASSQDFNRDSPLHF,TGCGCCAGCAGCCAAGATTTTAACAGAGATTCACCCCTCCACTTT
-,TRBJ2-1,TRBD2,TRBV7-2,CASSLLQAGGDEQFF,TGTGCCAGCAGCTTATTACAAGCGGGGGGAGATGAGCAGTTCTTC
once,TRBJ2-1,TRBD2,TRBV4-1,CASSPGLADYNEQFF,TGCGCCAGCAGCCCGGGACTAGCGGATTACAATGAGCAGTTCTTC
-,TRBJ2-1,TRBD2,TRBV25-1,CASSEGLALYNEQFF,TGTGCCAGCAGTGAGGGACTAGCGTTGTACAATGAGCAGTTCTTC
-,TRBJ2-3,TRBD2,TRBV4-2,CASSQDRGSGGPTDTQYF,TGTGCCAGCAGCCAAGATCGCGGTAGCGGGGGTCCCACAGATACGCAGTATTTT
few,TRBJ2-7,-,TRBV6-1,CASSQNVPYEQYF,TGTGCCAGCAGCCAAAATGTCCCCTACGAGCAGTACTTC
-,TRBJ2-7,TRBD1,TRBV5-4,CASREKTGSSYEQYF,TGTGCCAGCAGGGAAAAGACAGGGAGCTCCTACGAGCAGTACTTC
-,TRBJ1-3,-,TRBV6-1,CAAGSSGNTIYF,TGTGCCGCGGGGAGCTCTGGAAACACCATATATTTT
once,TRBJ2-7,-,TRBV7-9,CSSSLLSGLDSEQYF,TGTTCCAGCAGCCTCCTTAGCGGATTAGATAGCGAGCAGTACTTC